This T cell receptor (beta chain) was recovered during a study of chemoradiotherapy in HPV16-positive cancers. Study-level background: Functional T-cell assays on a couple of HPV16-positive patients' cells defined candidate HPV-specific clones and common TCR motifs.

Study-wide points: The functional HPV-specific definition rests on just a couple of HPV16-positive patients.

Repeated repertoire sampling spanned the course of chemoradiotherapy. This CDR3 region has 9 residues. Germline V lookup: CDR1 MNHEY, CDR2 SMNVEV (reference sequence). Trimming removed 8 bases from V and 6 bases from J, with 5 bases in between. The table came from immunoSEQ multiplex PCR; TCRdb's copy has only in-frame clones and leaves some out. There are fewer than 40,000 clones in the sample; approximately 90% occur only once, and roughly 4.8% lies in the top ten. On this clone: Its antigen remains unknown.

Sample: blood, taken from a patient who underwent chemoradiotherapy. V and J are TRBV27 and TRBJ2-7; D remains ambiguous. This clonotype was obtained from a human donor with HPV-associated anogenital cancer. The CDR3 here is CASGPEQYF. The CDR3 nucleotides are TGTGCCAGCGGACCCGAGCAGTACTTC.